This T cell receptor (beta chain) was obtained from a study of metastatic and nonmetastatic thyroid tumors. The overall study: Across peripheral blood and tumor or nodule tissue samples taken from malignant and benign thyroid patients, the repertoires were compared with one another.

CDR3 length: 16 amino acids. Germline V CDR1 and CDR2: SGHTA, FQGTGA. Trimming took off 0 bases at V and 0 bases at J, with 8 bases between the two ends. In the authors' methods: The study took CDR3 differences across clinicopathological groups and made a distant-metastasis classifier for papillary thyroid cancer from them. MiXCR reprocessed the PCR reads for TCRdb. TCRdb's processing, not the authors', yielded these V and J calls. The sample contains 21,000 or so clones, about a fifth of which appear only once. This clone was seen repeatedly, ten times or more. Its antigen is as yet unknown. No treatment of any kind had been given to any patient before thyroid surgery. Findings and caveats of the study: Compared with benign nodules, malignant thyroid tumors were reported to have significantly higher TCR beta diversity in both blood and tumor.

The sequencing input was blood. The source of this sequence is a female donor with papillary thyroid cancer or a benign thyroid nodule (not recorded which). Some clones in this sample may be carry-over from other donors' samples. The chain combines TRBV7-3 with TRBJ2-2, with no clear D. CDR3 bases: TGTGCCAGCAGCTTAACGGTGGGGTCGAACACCGGGGAGCTGTTTTTT. This codes for CASSLTVGSNTGELFF.